One T cell receptor (beta chain) is described in this entry. What this receptor recognizes is not known. Per-base qualities were not stored, and no clone one base away is much larger. The sample is drawn from a study of tumor and adjacent non-tumor tissue in lung cancer (dated by TCRdb to 2016 to 2018). Regarding the study in general: Patients with adenocarcinoma (approximately 11), squamous cell carcinoma (2) and small cell lung cancer (1) were included in the cohort. Among the approximately 15 patients, ages ranged from roughly 30 to 85 years, about 10 were men and 5 were women, and disease was TNM stage I to III. In total, sequencing yielded over 95 million productive TCRbeta reads, which works out to an average of approximately 4.2 million reads per sample. Bulk TCRbeta repertoires were compared between lung tumor tissue and matched distant non-tumor lung tissue obtained from roughly 16 lung cancer patients. TCRbeta CDR3 sequencing was performed on 25 to 30 paired specimens, with one tumor sample and one normal lung sample collected per patient.

V loses 2 bases, J loses 4 bases, and the germline ends lie 14 bases apart. The CDR3 runs 15 residues from the cysteine to the phenylalanine. Solely the CDR3 DNA is kept, with 45 bases framed from the first base. Per the germline V gene, MNHEY is the CDR1 and SVGAGI is the CDR2. Libraries were built with multiplex PCR. TCRdb records Illumina HiSeq 2500 as the sequencer. TCRbeta libraries were built by three rounds of nested PCR using primers (Table S4), following protocols modified from ARM-PCR. Before sequencing, PCR products in the 200-500 bp range were cut out of the gel and cleaned up using the QIAquick gel extraction kit. The original pipeline was this. Trimmomatic was used to clean the reads, FLASH was used to merge the reads into complete CDR3 sequences, and MiTCR was used to assign the reads to V(D)J germline segments. Clonal diversity was computed as the inverse Simpson's index with VDJtools. A read counted as productive if the sequence was in-frame and lacked a premature stop codon. The public reads were reanalyzed by TCRdb: fastp trimming at Q25, MiXCR alignment, in-frame beta chains only. Rows matching on CDR3 protein sequence are summarized as one entry with the most common DNA and genes. It is TCRdb's table, rather than the study itself, that gives the V and J calls and clone size. Within this sample are about 77,000 distinct CDR3 sequences, with 76% of them counted one time only. Almost 40% of the sample lies in the top ten.

RNA was isolated from bulk, unsorted tissue, and RNA quality was assessed with a NanoDrop ND-1000 and an Agilent 2100. Distant non-tumor tissue taken more than 3 cm from the tumor edge was used as the normal lung sample. The donors were newly diagnosed lung cancer patients admitted for thoracic surgery in China from August to November 2014 who had not received prior chemotherapy. Anyone who had undergone radiotherapy or chemotherapy before, or who had another cancer at the same time, was left out of the study. Pieces of surgical tissue measuring about 1-2 cm3 were kept in RNAlater solution and stored at -80 degrees C until use. What the authors observed across the whole study: Significantly higher TCR diversity was found in younger patients, and higher tumor TCR diversity was associated with shorter overall and disease-free survival. Tumor tissue showed significantly higher TCR diversity (inverse Simpson) than normal lung tissue, at roughly 430 vs 170 (P = 0.0075, Mann-Whitney U test). Because peripheral blood was not sequenced, the blood TCRbeta repertoires of the lung cancer patients in the study went unexamined. The top 100 clones accounted for a significantly larger cumulative portion of the repertoire in normal lung than in tumor tissue. Neither the sequencing platform nor unique molecular identifiers are mentioned in the methods. With only around 15 patients in the cohort, the authors noted that larger samples and more detailed clinical data are needed.

The TCR was taken from a man between 65 and 85 years old with non-small cell lung cancer. Here the chain combines TRBV6-5 and TRBJ1-1; no confident D gene assignment can be made. The sample taken for sequencing was distant non-tumor lung tissue. The bases are TGTGCCAGCAGTTACGGCGGTCAGGTGTCCACTGAAGCTTTCTTT. Its translation reads: CASSYGGQVSTEAFF.